This passage covers 13 T cell receptor beta chains from one sample sequenced in a study of blood T cell repertoires in COVID-19. The data were produced by immunoSEQ multiplex PCR, yet TCRdb's version contains in-frame clones alone and is incomplete. The top ten clones hold around 9% of a sample with about 320,000 clones, roughly 87% of them seen once. The sequenced material came from PBMCs or T cells enriched from blood (not recorded which). These TCRs come from a woman between 18 and 29 years old who had recovered from COVID-19.

This sequence joins TRBV19 and TRBJ2-7; 10 bases align to TRBD2. With V trimmed by 7 bases and J by 2 bases, 5 bases remained unmatched. Germline CDR1 is LNHDA and CDR2 is SQIVND (reference sequence). The CDR3 is 14 residues long. DNA for the CDR3: TGTGCCAGTACCCGGACTAGCGGTCCCTACGAGCAGTACTTC. This sequence encodes CASTRTSGPYEQYF. The full variable domain, with the rest looked up from reference TRBV19 and TRBJ2-7, is DGGITQSPKYLFRKEGQNVTLSCEQNLNHDAMYWYRQDPGQGLRLIYYSQIVNDFQKGDIAEGYSVSREKKESFPLTVTSAQKNPTAFYLCASTRTSGPYEQYFGPGTRLTVT.

The chain uses TRBV7-6 and TRBJ2-5, with 10 bases lining up with TRBD2. The CDR3 loop spans 20 amino acids. Per germline, CDR1 SGHVS and CDR2 FNYEAQ. V lost 5 bases and J lost 3; bases outside the gene matches: 21. The CDR3 region is CASSLGQIGALAGAEETQYF. CDR3 DNA: TGTGCCAGCAGCCTTGGACAGATAGGCGCCCTAGCGGGGGCCGAAGAGACCCAGTACTTC.

J is TRBJ1-4 and V is TRBV28; D is unclear. The germline gives CDR1 MDHEN, CDR2 SYDVKM. This CDR3 contains 14 residues. V shed 6 bases and J shed 10 bases, with 18 bases lying between them. The CDR3 loop reads CASRHRVEGGKLFF. The CDR3 coding sequence is TGTGCCAGCAGACACCGGGTCGAGGGAGGAAAACTGTTTTTT.

In its sample, this clone was seen a few times. The V and J genes are TRBV3-1 (or the pseudogene TRBV3-2) and TRBJ2-3, with 8 bases matching TRBD2. The CDR3 contains 14 residues. J was trimmed by 6 bases and V by 5 bases; bases with no gene match: 7. Germline V lookup: CDR1 LGHDT, CDR2 YNNKEL (reference sequence). CDR3 DNA sequence: TGTGCCAGCAGCTCAACGTCGGGAGGGGATACGCAGTATTTT. Amino acids: CASSSTSGGDTQYF.

This clone was observed a handful of times. This rearrangement joins TRBV6-1 to TRBJ2-7; 11 bases are shared with TRBD1. The CDR3 is 16 amino acids. Germline lookup yields CDR1 MNHNS and CDR2 SASEGT. Unmatched junction bases numbered 5, after V lost 1 base and J lost 3 bases. CDR3 bases: TGTGCCAGCAGTGAAGGCATCGGGACAGGGGGCTACGAGCAGTACTTC. It yields the protein CASSEGIGTGGYEQYF.

This chain connects TRBV5-1 to TRBJ2-1; 16 nucleotides align to TRBD2. In germline, CDR1 is SGHRS, CDR2 YFSETQ. This CDR3 has 18 amino acids. With 2 bases clipped from V and 6 bases from J, the junction kept 8 bases outside the gene matches. The CDR3 DNA reads as TGCGCCAGCAGCTTTTCCGGGACTAGCGGGAGGGCGCGCAATGAGCAGTTCTTC. It translates to CASSFSGTSGRARNEQFF.

The chain recombines TRBV7-3 with TRBJ2-5, with 13 bases fitting TRBD2. The CDR3 is 17 amino acids. Germline V gives CDR1 SGHTA, CDR2 FQGTGA. The V segment lost 1 base and the J segment 3 bases; nucleotides outside the gene matches: 5. In DNA form, the CDR3 reads TGTGCCAGCAGCTTAATGGCTGGACTAGCGGGGGAAGAGACCCAGTACTTC. Its translation is CASSLMAGLAGEETQYF.

Written as DNA, the CDR3 is TGTGCCAGCAGCTTAGTCGGGCAGGGAGGGGTGGATACGCAGTATTTT. Protein: CASSLVGQGGVDTQYF. The chain employs TRBV7-2 and TRBJ2-3, with 7 bases that match TRBD2. Germline CDR1 and CDR2: SGHTA and FQGNSA. The CDR3 has 16 amino acids. V shed 1 base, J shed 6 bases, and the junction held 10 bases outside the gene matches.

The rearrangement joins TRBV7-8 to TRBJ2-1; TRBD2 matches at 14 bases. Germline CDR1 SGHVS, CDR2 FQNEAQ. This CDR3 spans 21 amino acids. V shed 1 base, J shed 5 bases, and the junction held 16 bases outside the gene matches. CDR3 bases: TGTGCCAGCAGCTTAGGATCGGTTTCCGGGACTAGCGGGAGAAAGAACAATGAGCAGTTCTTC. Translating gives CASSLGSVSGTSGRKNNEQFF.

The chain's CDR3 is CASSLGRGGYTF. In DNA, the CDR3 is TGTGCCAGCAGCCTCGGTCGGGGAGGCTACACCTTC. The rearrangement joins TRBV3-1 (or the pseudogene TRBV3-2) to TRBJ1-2; D remains unclear. Trimming stripped 4 bases from V and 8 bases from J, with 11 bases between. The CDR3 is 12 residues long. Germline CDR1 reads LGHDT; CDR2 reads YNNKEL (reference sequence).

The chain joins TRBV18 to TRBJ1-5; 11 bases line up with TRBD1. Germline CDR1 reads KGHSH; CDR2 reads LQKENI. CDR3 size: 16 residues. V trimming: 3 bases; J trimming: 6 bases; junction bases outside the gene matches: 7. The CDR3 nucleotides read TGTGCCAGCTCACCGGCCGGGACAGGGGGGGGTCAGCCCCAGCATTTT. Amino acids: CASSPAGTGGGQPQHF.

This chain joins TRBV5-6 and TRBJ2-7; the D is unclear. Germline loops: CDR1 SGHDT, CDR2 YYEEEE. The CDR3 contains 14 residues. The ends were cut back, 2 bases at V and 3 bases at J, with 12 bases in the middle. CDR3 sequence reads: CASSLTITRYEQYF. The CDR3 bases are TGTGCCAGCAGCTTAACTATAACCCGCTACGAGCAGTACTTC.

V gene TRBV24-1 combines with J gene TRBJ1-1; D gene unclear. The CDR3 loop spans 13 amino acids. Germline V lookup: CDR1 KGHDR, CDR2 SFDVKD. The V gene lost 9 bases and the J gene lost 0 bases, with 10 bases spanning the gap. This chain's CDR3 is CATRGRLNTEAFF. The DNA of the CDR3 is TGTGCCACCCGCGGGAGACTGAACACTGAAGCTTTCTTT.